This T cell receptor (beta chain) derives from a study of blood T cells in healthy people across ages. General study points: It was the long-lived donors that had more naive CD4+ cells and higher diversity than aged donors.

The CDR3 consists of 13 residues. Germline values: CDR1 SGHRS, CDR2 YFSETQ. A second roughly 7 to 11 cycle PCR used barcoded and J-beta primers. One entry per CDR3 protein results from TCRdb running MiXCR on the 5' RACE reads. Here the sample spans around 820,000 distinct CDR3 sequences, approximately 25% being singletons. Comment on this clonotype: Its antigen is unknown.

The sample also formed part of further work on T cells of mothers and their children.

V is TRBV5-1 and J is TRBJ2-5, with D uncertain. The J call may be incorrect, as the DNA end agrees better with TRBJ2-1. Sequencing was done on a sample of blood. The receptor's source is a boy aged 10-17 years in good health. The CDR3 DNA follows: TGCGCCAGCAGCTTGACGGCGAGCAATGAGCAGTTCTTC. It codes for CASSLTASNEQFF.